This T cell receptor beta chain was sequenced during a study of T cell changes during pregnancy in multiple sclerosis. Generated by immunoSEQ multiplex PCR, the TCRdb table keeps only in-frame clones and is missing some. The table records approximately 51,000 clones, 90% to 95% of them present only once. This CDR3 comprises 15 residues. J was trimmed by 3 bases and V by 5 bases; bases with no gene match: 2. Germline assignment: CDR1 SGHAT and CDR2 FQNNGV. The receptor was isolated from a female donor with multiple sclerosis, enrolled in a pregnancy study. The chain carries TRBV11-2 and TRBJ1-4; 11 positions agree with TRBD1. The input for sequencing was CD4+ T cells from peripheral blood mononuclear cells, taken in the second trimester of pregnancy. CDR3 nucleotides: TGTGCCAGCAGCGCGGACAGGGGGCCTAATGAAAAACTGTTTTTT. Amino acid sequence: CASSADRGPNEKLFF. The full variable domain, its missing parts supplied by reference TRBV11-2 and TRBJ1-4, is EAGVAQSPRYKIIEKRQSVAFWCNPISGHATLYWYQQILGQGPKLLIQFQNNGVVDDSQLPKDRFSAERLKGVDSTLKIQPAKLEDSAVYLCASSADRGPNEKLFFGSGTQLSVL.